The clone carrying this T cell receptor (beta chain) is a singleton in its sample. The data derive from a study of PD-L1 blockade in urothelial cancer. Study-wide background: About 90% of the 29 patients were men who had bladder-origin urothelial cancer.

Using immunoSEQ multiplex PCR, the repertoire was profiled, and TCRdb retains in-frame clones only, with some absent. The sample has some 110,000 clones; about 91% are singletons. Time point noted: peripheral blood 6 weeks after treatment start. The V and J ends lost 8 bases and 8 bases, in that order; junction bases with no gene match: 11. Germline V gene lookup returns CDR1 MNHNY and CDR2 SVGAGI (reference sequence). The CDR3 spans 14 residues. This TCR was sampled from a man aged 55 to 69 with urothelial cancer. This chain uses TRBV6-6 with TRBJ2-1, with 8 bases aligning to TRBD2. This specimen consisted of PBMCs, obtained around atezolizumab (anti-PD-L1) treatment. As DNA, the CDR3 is TGTGCCAGCCGCTTTTCGGAGCGGGGGTATGAGCAGTTCTTC. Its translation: CASRFSERGYEQFF.